Presented here are 15 T cell receptor beta chains from one specimen sequenced in a study of shared clonotypes between healthy human individuals. The protocol was immunoSEQ multiplex PCR, while the TCRdb copy is restricted to in-frame clones and leaves out a portion. The sample consists of almost 750,000 clones, around 70% of them appearing once. Sequenced sample: memory CD4+ T cells sorted from blood. Subset given: CD45RA-negative fraction. The receptors come from a woman aged 25 to 39 in good health.

V gene TRBV9 combines with J gene TRBJ2-1, with D perhaps being TRBD1 or TRBD2 (5 bases each). Trimming removed 3 bases from V and 3 bases from J, with 13 bases in between. Germline V lookup: CDR1 SGDLS, CDR2 YYNGEE. The CDR3 extends over 15 amino acids. In DNA, the CDR3 is TGTGCCAGCAGCGGCCGCGACAGCGGCTACAATGAGCAGTTCTTC. Translation gives CASSGRDSGYNEQFF. Using reference TRBV9 and TRBJ2-1 for the parts outside the CDR3, the full variable domain is DSGVTQTPKHLITATGQRVTLRCSPRSGDLSVYWYQQSLDQGLQFLIQYYNGEERAKGNILERFSAQQFPDLHSELNLSSLELGDSALYFCASSGRDSGYNEQFFGPGTRLTVL.

The chain couples TRBV5-1 to TRBJ2-1, with 10 positions matching TRBD1. The CDR3 totals 14 residues. CDR1 is SGHRS, CDR2 YFSETQ, per germline. V trimming: 4 bases; J trimming: 3 bases; junction bases outside the gene matches: 1. CDR3: CASSGTGDYNEQFF. The CDR3 DNA reads as TGCGCCAGCAGCGGGACAGGGGACTACAATGAGCAGTTCTTC. The full variable domain, in which reference TRBV5-1 and TRBJ2-1 provide the parts outside the CDR3, is KAGVTQTPRYLIKTRGQQVTLSCSPISGHRSVSWYQQTPGQGLQFLFEYFSETQRNKGNFPGRFSGRQFSNSRSEMNVSTLELGDSALYLCASSGTGDYNEQFFGPGTRLTVL.

This clone showed up just once. V gene TRBV5-4 combines with J gene TRBJ2-3; the D gene is possibly TRBD2 (5 bases). The length of the CDR3 is 16 residues. V dropped 5 bases and J dropped 0 bases, with 16 bases sitting between them. CDR1 and CDR2 (germline): SGHNT, YYREEE (reference sequence). DNA for the CDR3: TGTGCCAGCAGACCCGGTAGCGCGGCTAGCACAGATACGCAGTATTTT. It translates to CASRPGSAASTDTQYF.

The chain combines TRBV5-4 with TRBJ1-4, with 8 bases identical to TRBD1. Germline loops: CDR1 SGHNT, CDR2 YYREEE (reference sequence). This CDR3 is 14 amino acids long. V was clipped by 4 bases and J by 4 bases; unmatched bases: 3. CDR3: CASSTGQDNEKLFF. For the CDR3, the DNA is TGTGCCAGCAGCACGGGACAGGATAATGAAAAACTGTTTTTT.

The chain couples TRBV30 to TRBJ2-7, with 12 bases aligning to TRBD1. Germline assignment: CDR1 GTSNPN and CDR2 SVGIG (reference sequence). V lost 2 bases, J lost 9 bases, and 8 bases stayed unmatched. The CDR3 totals 14 residues. For the CDR3, the DNA is TGTGCCTGGAGTCAGGGACAGGGGGCGCTCGGGCAGTACTTC. This gives the protein CAWSQGQGALGQYF.

J is TRBJ2-6 and V is TRBV2; D is possibly TRBD1 or TRBD2 (5 bases each). The CDR3 extends over 18 amino acids. The germline V gene has CDR1 SNHLY and CDR2 FYNNEI. Trimming left V 8 bases short and J 0 bases short, with 20 bases between. The CDR3 loop is CASERGGWGSSGANVLTF. For the CDR3, the DNA is TGTGCCAGCGAAAGGGGCGGTTGGGGGTCCTCTGGGGCCAACGTCCTGACTTTC.

This sequence joins TRBV5-1 and TRBJ1-2, with 8 nucleotides matching TRBD1. The CDR3 has 16 amino acids. Unmatched junction bases numbered 12, after V lost 5 bases and J lost 3 bases. Germline CDR1 is SGHRS and CDR2 is YFSETQ. CDR3: CASRSRQGALDYGYTF. CDR3 sequence (DNA): TGCGCCAGCAGGTCTAGGCAGGGGGCTTTGGACTATGGCTACACCTTC.

This clone came up a few times. The chain is built from TRBV11-3 and TRBJ2-7; D uncertain. The V gene's germline CDR1 is SGHNT and CDR2 YENEEA. The ends were cut back, 4 bases at V and 2 bases at J, with 18 bases in the middle. CDR3 length: 16 residues. The CDR3 DNA is TGTGCCAGCAGCTCAGGCATTTGCCTCTACGCCTACGAGCAGTACTTC. Protein product: CASSSGICLYAYEQYF.

The chain carries TRBV10-3 and TRBJ1-5, with TRBD1 as a possible D gene (6 bases). Looked up from germline, CDR1 is ENHRY and CDR2 is SYGVKD. V gave up 3 bases and J gave up 1 base, with 10 bases separating them. The CDR3 totals 15 residues. Written as DNA, the CDR3 is TGTGCCATCAGTGACTTTGGGACAAGCAATCAGCCCCAGCATTTT. It is translated as CAISDFGTSNQPQHF.

The chain has TRBV2 and TRBJ2-7; D call uncertain. Germline CDR1 is SNHLY and CDR2 is FYNNEI. V lost 6 bases to trimming and J lost 6 bases, with 9 bases between them. CDR3 length: 11 residues. This CDR3 reads CASSPQSEQYF. The CDR3 bases are TGTGCCAGCAGCCCGCAGTCCGAGCAGTACTTC.

The chain combines TRBV5-1 with TRBJ2-7; D remains ambiguous. CDR3 length equals 13 residues. In germline, CDR1 is SGHRS, CDR2 YFSETQ. The V gene lost 4 bases and the J gene lost 6 bases, with 14 bases spanning the gap. This CDR3 is CASSLSDFGEQYF. Written as DNA, the CDR3 is TGCGCCAGCAGCCTTTCTGACTTCGGCGAGCAGTACTTC.

The V gene is TRBV6-5, the J gene TRBJ2-5; 9 bases fit TRBD1. The CDR3 spans 13 residues. With 5 bases clipped from V and 6 bases from J, the junction kept 4 bases outside the gene matches. Germline V gene lookup returns CDR1 MNHEY and CDR2 SVGAGI. The CDR3 reads CASSGDREKTQYF. CDR3 sequence (DNA): TGTGCCAGCAGTGGGGACAGGGAGAAGACCCAGTACTTC.

This rearrangement joins TRBV6-1 to TRBJ1-3; a possible D gene is TRBD1 (6 bases). V was cut by 3 bases and J by 4 bases, with 22 bases left in between. In germline, CDR1 is MNHNS, CDR2 SASEGT. The CDR3 length is 18 residues. The DNA of the CDR3 is TGTGCCAGCAGTGACGCAAGCAGGTTTATGGGACAAGGAAACACCATATATTTT. Amino acid sequence: CASSDASRFMGQGNTIYF.

This chain links TRBV6-1 with TRBJ2-5; D possibly corresponds to TRBD2 (5 bases). The germline V gene has CDR1 MNHNS and CDR2 SASEGT. V was shortened by 2 bases and J by 4 bases, with 11 bases between the two germline ends. The CDR3 is 14 residues long. CDR3 nucleotide sequence: TGTGCCAGCAGTGAACTTCGTGGAGGAGAGACCCAGTACTTC. It encodes CASSELRGGETQYF.

The J gene is TRBJ2-2, the V gene TRBV29-1, with 8 bases identical to TRBD2. Trimming removed 4 bases from V and 6 bases from J; junction bases left unmatched: 10. The CDR3 covers 15 residues. Germline CDR1 and CDR2: SQVTM and ANQGSEA. The CDR3 spells CSVGSVVSGAGELFF. CDR3 bases: TGCAGCGTTGGGTCCGTCGTTAGCGGGGCCGGGGAGCTGTTTTTT.